One sample yielded the 31 T cell receptor beta chains listed below, sequenced in a study of OX40 agonist ivuxolimab in advanced cancers. Data came from immunoSEQ multiplex PCR; TCRdb stores just in-frame clones and leaves some out. In the table there are just over 95,000 clones, approximately 85% of which are singletons. The specimen comprised CD4+ or CD8+ T cells sorted from blood, sampled in a trial of the OX40 agonist ivuxolimab. The receptors were sampled from an adult with an advanced solid tumor such as melanoma, head and neck, liver or kidney cancer.

The chain employs TRBV9 and TRBJ2-3, with 8 bases aligning to TRBD2. Trimming at V came to 6 bases and at J to 5 bases, leaving 11 bases not matched to a gene. This CDR3 comprises 15 residues. Germline V gene lookup returns CDR1 SGDLS and CDR2 YYNGEE. The CDR3 region is CASTPHSGAIDTQYF. The DNA for the CDR3 is TGTGCCAGCACCCCACATAGCGGGGCCATAGATACGCAGTATTTT.

This chain connects TRBV16 to TRBJ2-1; D unresolved. Trimming took 2 bases from V and 8 from J, leaving 13 bases between them. The CDR3 has 14 amino acids. Germline V gene data show CDR1 as KGHSY and CDR2 as FQNENV. CDR3 nucleotide sequence: TGTGCCAGCAGCCAAGACAAGCCGGTTGATGAGCAGTTCTTC. It is translated as CASSQDKPVDEQFF.

This sequence joins TRBV6-6 and TRBJ1-1, with D possibly matching TRBD1 (6 bases). Trimming took 2 bases from V and 4 from J, leaving 14 bases between them. The length of the CDR3 is 15 residues. Looked up from germline, CDR1 is MNHNY and CDR2 is SVGAGI (reference sequence). The DNA of the CDR3 is TGTGCCAGCAGTTACGGTCTGCGGACAGCCACTGAAGCTTTCTTT. Its translation: CASSYGLRTATEAFF.

V usage is TRBV4-1 and J usage is TRBJ1-2; 8 bases align to TRBD1. V dropped 0 bases and J dropped 6; count of bases not matched to a gene: 9. Per the germline V gene, CDR1 is MGHRA and CDR2 is YSYEKL. The CDR3 totals 16 residues. CDR3 loop: CASSQELSDRGNGYTF. The CDR3 DNA reads as TGCGCCAGCAGCCAAGAACTTTCAGACAGGGGTAATGGCTACACCTTC.

V is TRBV7-8 and J is TRBJ2-1; D is unresolved. In germline, CDR1 is SGHVS, CDR2 FQNEAQ. Trimming shortened V by 5 bases and J by 11 bases, and 10 bases separated the two germline ends. The CDR3 spans 11 residues. CDR3 in amino acids: CASSRGRKQFF. The CDR3 nucleotides read TGTGCCAGCAGCCGTGGACGTAAGCAGTTCTTC.

The V and J genes are TRBV28 and TRBJ2-1; 7 positions agree with TRBD2. The CDR3 loop spans 15 amino acids. V lost 7 bases, J lost 7 bases, and 13 bases stayed unmatched. The germline V gene has CDR1 MDHEN and CDR2 SYDVKM. CDR3 sequence (DNA): TGTGCCAGCATCCCTGGGAGCGGGATGTTTAATGAGCAGTTCTTC. Encoded protein: CASIPGSGMFNEQFF.

This clone was recorded a few times. This rearrangement joins TRBV19 to TRBJ1-5; the D gene is possibly TRBD1 (6 bases). CDR1 LNHDA and CDR2 SQIVND come from the germline V gene (reference sequence). The CDR3 loop spans 15 amino acids. V was clipped by 0 bases and J by 7 bases, with 13 bases between them. CDR3 bases: TGTGCCAGTAGTATAGATCGACAGGTTGAACAGCCCCAGCATTTT. It is translated as CASSIDRQVEQPQHF.

This chain uses TRBV28 with TRBJ2-3; 8 bases fit TRBD2. Germline V gives CDR1 MDHEN, CDR2 SYDVKM. V dropped 3 bases and J dropped 5; count of bases not matched to a gene: 7. This CDR3 is built from 15 residues. The CDR3 nucleotides are TGTGCCAGCAGTTTGGACGGGAGGGAAGAAGATACGCAGTATTTT. As protein: CASSLDGREEDTQYF.

The chain uses TRBV5-4 and TRBJ1-1; D unclear. Trimming cost V 4 bases and J 4 bases, with 14 bases left between them. Germline V gene sequence: CDR1 SGHNT, CDR2 YYREEE (reference sequence). This CDR3 spans 14 amino acids. This CDR3 is CASSLSSWGTEAFF. DNA for the CDR3: TGTGCCAGCAGCCTAAGTAGTTGGGGCACTGAAGCTTTCTTT.

The chain links TRBV19 to TRBJ1-2, with D possibly matching TRBD1 (5 bases). Germline-derived CDR1 and CDR2 are LNHDA and SQIVND (reference sequence). Trimming removed 10 bases at V and 8 bases at J, with 17 bases between. The CDR3 is 12 amino acids. As DNA, the CDR3 is TGTGCCACCCCTTGGGGCGATGGGGGCTACACCTTC. Translation: CATPWGDGGYTF.

The sample holds one count of this clone. The genes are TRBV6-5 and TRBJ2-1; D might be TRBD1 (5 bases). Deletions cut 8 bases from V and 8 bases from J, with 13 bases between. The CDR3 is 12 residues long. From germline, CDR1 is MNHEY and CDR2 SVGAGI. The CDR3 nucleotides are TGTGCCAGCTCCCCCGCAGGGTATGAGCAGTTCTTC. It specifies CASSPAGYEQFF.

The chain is built from TRBV28 and TRBJ2-1, with D hard to call. The V end lost 3 bases, the J end lost 6 bases, and 12 bases lay between the germline ends. Germline loops: CDR1 MDHEN, CDR2 SYDVKM. This CDR3 contains 14 residues. CDR3 region: CASSFGPRGNEQFF. Here the CDR3 DNA reads TGTGCCAGCAGTTTTGGCCCCAGAGGCAATGAGCAGTTCTTC. The variable domain in full, with the rest retrieved from reference TRBV28 and TRBJ2-1, is DVKVTQSSRYLVKRTGEKVFLECVQDMDHENMFWYRQDPGLGLRLIYFSYDVKMKEKGDIPEGYSVSREKKERFSLILESASTNQTSMYLCASSFGPRGNEQFFGPGTRLTVL.

The rearrangement joins TRBV4-3 to TRBJ2-7; unclear D gene. CDR1 LGHNA and CDR2 YSLEER come from the germline V gene. V was clipped by 0 bases and J by 8 bases, with 11 bases between them. The CDR3 spans 13 residues. CDR3 sequence: CASSQDRQFKQYF. The DNA of the CDR3 is TGCGCCAGCAGCCAAGACCGACAATTTAAGCAGTACTTC.

The chain joins TRBV19 to TRBJ1-4; tentative D call: TRBD1 (5 bases). The germline V gene has CDR1 LNHDA and CDR2 SQIVND (reference sequence). The length of the CDR3 is 14 residues. Deletions cut 5 bases from V and 0 bases from J, with 7 bases between. CDR3 sequence reads: CASSATATNEKLFF. The CDR3 DNA sequence: TGTGCCAGTAGTGCGACAGCAACTAATGAAAAACTGTTTTTT.

The genes are TRBV4-1 and TRBJ2-7; D is ambiguous. There are 15 residues in the CDR3. Germline CDR1 is MGHRA and CDR2 is YSYEKL. The V end lost 4 bases, the J end lost 2 bases, and 15 bases lay between the germline ends. CDR3 in amino acids: CASSLGVTLTYEQYF. The CDR3 DNA sequence: TGCGCCAGCAGCCTTGGGGTGACCTTAACCTACGAGCAGTACTTC.

The chain combines TRBV7-9 with TRBJ2-3; 9 nucleotides match TRBD2. This CDR3 is built from 15 residues. Germline V gives CDR1 SEHNR, CDR2 FQNEAQ (reference sequence). V lost 3 bases and J lost 6; bases outside the gene matches: 7. The CDR3 region is CASSFGSGSMDTQYF. The CDR3, as DNA: TGTGCCAGCAGCTTCGGTAGCGGGAGTATGGATACGCAGTATTTT.

DNA of the CDR3: TGTGCCACCAGCAGAGATCGGACGGCGGGGGGTGGCTACACCTTC. Translation: CATSRDRTAGGGYTF. V usage is TRBV15 and J usage is TRBJ1-2; D might be TRBD1 (5 bases). The CDR3 is made up of 15 amino acids. Germline V gives CDR1 LNHNV, CDR2 YYDKDF (reference sequence). With 0 bases removed from V and 7 bases from J, the gap between germline ends came to 15 bases.

This clone appeared a few times. The chain has TRBV19 and TRBJ1-2; the D is unclear. CDR3 length: 14 residues. Per the germline V gene, CDR1 is LNHDA and CDR2 is SQIVND (reference sequence). The germline V and J ends were trimmed by 7 bases and 1 base, with 13 bases remaining between them. The DNA of the CDR3 is TGTGCCAGTATCCCAGGCTTGATTAACTATGGCTACACCTTC. This gives the protein CASIPGLINYGYTF.

This clone has more than one count but fewer than ten. This rearrangement joins TRBV19 to TRBJ1-2, with D maybe TRBD1 (6 bases). The CDR3 has 14 amino acids. The V end lost 7 bases, the J end lost 3 bases, and 15 bases lay between the germline ends. Germline assignment: CDR1 LNHDA and CDR2 SQIVND (reference sequence). The CDR3 loop reads CASTRTGRYYGYTF. The CDR3 region has the DNA TGTGCCAGTACCCGTACAGGGAGATACTATGGCTACACCTTC.

This clone was recorded only once. The chain recombines TRBV14 with TRBJ1-2; D call uncertain. In germline, CDR1 is SGHDN, CDR2 FVKESK. The CDR3 loop spans 12 amino acids. The CDR3 sequence: CASGGANYGYTF. The CDR3 coding sequence is TGTGCTTCCGGCGGAGCTAACTATGGCTACACCTTC. Full variable domain (remainder filled in from reference TRBV14 and TRBJ1-2): EAGVTQFPSHSVIEKGQTVTLRCDPISGHDNLYWYRRVMGKEIKFLLHFVKESKQDESGMPNNRFLAERTGGTYSTLKVQPAELEDSGVYFCASGGANYGYTFGSGTRLTVV.

The chain carries TRBV9 and TRBJ2-1; D is unclear. This CDR3 has 15 amino acids. Trimming pared 4 bases from V and 0 bases from J, leaving 11 bases between. CDR1 and CDR2 from the germline V gene are SGDLS and YYNGEE. CDR3 sequence reads: CASSNARSSYNEQFF. The CDR3 DNA is TGTGCCAGCAGCAACGCGAGGAGCTCCTACAATGAGCAGTTCTTC.

The chain employs TRBV10-3 and TRBJ2-7; the D gene is possibly TRBD1 (5 bases). The CDR3 consists of 14 residues. Germline V gives CDR1 ENHRY, CDR2 SYGVKD. Trimming removed 0 bases from V and 5 bases from J, with 11 bases in between. Written as DNA, the CDR3 is TGTGCCATCAGTGAGTCGCCAGGGTTTAACGAGCAGTACTTC. Residues: CAISESPGFNEQYF.

In this sample, this clone turned up a few times. The J gene is TRBJ1-1, the V gene TRBV19; no clear D. This CDR3 is 15 amino acids long. Per the germline V gene, CDR1 is LNHDA and CDR2 is SQIVND (reference sequence). Deletions cut 5 bases from V and 1 base from J, with 14 bases between. CDR3 nucleotides: TGTGCCAGTAGTCCTCTGACGGGGAAGAACACTGAAGCTTTCTTT. Translation gives CASSPLTGKNTEAFF.

This clone came up a few times. The chain employs TRBV6-6 and TRBJ2-7; 10 bases are a match to TRBD1. Trimming cost V 7 bases and J 4 bases; bases outside gene matches: 10. The CDR3 has 15 residues. The germline V gene has CDR1 MNHNY and CDR2 SVGAGI (reference sequence). Here the CDR3 DNA reads TGTGCCAGCACAGTTACACGACAGGGGGCGTACGAGCAGTACTTC. Protein product: CASTVTRQGAYEQYF.

A single count supports this clone. The V and J genes are TRBV4-2 and TRBJ1-1; D remains unclear. The germline V and J ends were trimmed by 8 bases and 3 bases, with 19 bases remaining between them. The CDR3 has 15 residues. From germline, CDR1 is LGHNA and CDR2 YNFKEQ. The DNA for the CDR3 is TGTGCCAGCGCCTCGTTGACGGGGAGCGACACTGAAGCTTTCTTT. Its translation is CASASLTGSDTEAFF.

This clone was seen only a few times. This specimen includes other DNA sequences encoding the same CDR3. This chain uses TRBV2 with TRBJ2-5; D may be TRBD2 (5 bases). The CDR3 runs 11 residues. CDR1 is SNHLY, CDR2 FYNNEI, per germline. V was trimmed by 8 bases and J by 4 bases, leaving 8 bases between them. As DNA, the CDR3 is TGTGCCAGCGGGAGAGGAGAGACCCAGTACTTC. Protein sequence: CASGRGETQYF.

This clone appeared once. The genes are TRBV4-3 and TRBJ1-5, with D hard to call. This CDR3 contains 15 residues. V lost 1 base to trimming and J lost 3 bases, with 10 bases between them. Germline V CDR1 and CDR2: LGHNA, YSLEER. The chain's CDR3 is CASSQVPGSNQPQHF. DNA for the CDR3: TGCGCCAGCAGCCAAGTCCCGGGTTCCAATCAGCCCCAGCATTTT.

The chain joins TRBV21-1 to TRBJ2-5. TRBV21-1 is listed as a pseudogene. The CDR3 sequence is 14 residues long. The CDR3 DNA follows: TGTGCCAGCAGCTCCCGGACGTGTCAGGAGACCCAGTACTTC. This gives the protein CASSSRTCQETQYF.

This chain joins TRBV28 and TRBJ2-1, with 9 bases fitting TRBD2. The CDR3 runs 14 residues. Germline values: CDR1 MDHEN, CDR2 SYDVKM. V shed 6 bases, J shed 4 bases, and the junction held 4 bases outside the gene matches. The CDR3 sequence: CASRKLAGYNEQFF. CDR3 coding DNA: TGTGCCAGCAGGAAACTAGCGGGTTACAATGAGCAGTTCTTC.

Turning to this clone: Because the CDR3's place on the DNA is in doubt, the DNA is left out and the CDR3 is given as listed by TCRdb. The chain couples TRBV4-1 to TRBJ1-2. Germline lookup yields CDR1 MGHRA and CDR2 YSYEKL. 14 amino acids form the CDR3, both terminal residues included. The CDR3 loop is CASSQDPFGDGYTF.

The genes are TRBV7-8 and TRBJ2-2, with 8 bases fitting TRBD2. In germline, CDR1 is SGHVS, CDR2 FQNEAQ. CDR3 length: 15 residues. V shed 2 bases and J 7 bases; nucleotides not matched to a gene: 6. The CDR3 bases are TGTGCCAGCAGCTTAAGCGGGGGAAGAGGCGGGGAGCTGTTTTTT. It translates to CASSLSGGRGGELFF.